The 18 T cell receptor beta chains given below trace back to one sample, sequenced in a study of post-analysis software for immune sequencing data. Study-level findings and limits: TRBV5-6, TRBV5-1 and TRBV20-1 belonged to a set of roughly 5 TRBV segments that were more frequent in patients than controls.

Unique-molecular-identifier-tagged TCR beta cDNA libraries were used. TCRdb passed the PCR reads through MiXCR, listing each CDR3 protein once. This table holds about 820,000 distinct CDR3 sequences, roughly 50% found once. These receptors' targets are unknown. The specimen was blood. The origin of the receptors is a girl aged 10-17 years with multiple sclerosis.

The genes are TRBV2 and TRBJ1-2; D is possibly TRBD1 (5 bases). The V and J ends lost 11 bases and 9 bases respectively, with 22 bases between them. CDR3 length equals 13 residues. Germline-derived CDR1 and CDR2 are SNHLY and FYNNEI. The CDR3 reads CAGHTNKGASYTF. CDR3 DNA: TGTGCCGGACACACTAACAAGGGTGCAAGCTACACCTTC.

Ten or more counts support this clonotype. A junction boundary mismatches the germline segment, possibly from a read error. The chain recombines TRBV5-1 with TRBJ1-2, with D possibly being TRBD1 (6 bases). The CDR3 contains 14 residues. Germline assignment: CDR1 SGHRS and CDR2 YFSETQ. CDR3 DNA sequence: TGTGCCAGCAGTTTAGGACAGAGTAACTATGGCTACACCTTC. It encodes CASSLGQSNYGYTF.

This sequence joins TRBV29-1 and TRBJ2-5; D not certain. Germline CDR1 reads SQVTM; CDR2 reads ANQGSEA. The V end lost 5 bases, the J end lost 0 bases, and 10 bases lay between the germline ends. The CDR3 length is 13 residues. DNA of the CDR3: TGCAGCGTTTCCGTGTCTAACCAAGAGACCCAGTACTTC. Translated: CSVSVSNQETQYF.

The chain employs TRBV20-1 and TRBJ2-1, with 15 bases identical to TRBD2. V gave up 1 base and J gave up 6 bases; unmatched junction bases: 4. The CDR3 loop spans 16 amino acids. CDR1 and CDR2 from the germline V gene are DFQATT and SNEGSKA (reference sequence). In DNA form, the CDR3 reads TGCAGTGCTAGAGGGACTAGCGGGAGGGACATCAATGAGCAGTTCTTC. Residues: CSARGTSGRDINEQFF.

This chain links TRBV27 with TRBJ2-7; 7 positions agree with TRBD2. The CDR3 length is 15 residues. The V gene's germline CDR1 is MNHEY and CDR2 SMNVEV (reference sequence). V lost 10 bases to trimming and J lost 4 bases; unmatched junction nucleotides: 16. For the CDR3, the DNA is TGTGCCACCCCATGGAAGCGGGACGCAGCTTACGAGCAGTACTTC. Residues: CATPWKRDAAYEQYF.

Only one count was recorded for this clonotype. The rearrangement joins TRBV10-3 to TRBJ2-1; D call uncertain. Germline CDR1 reads ENHRY; CDR2 reads SYGVKD. The CDR3 sequence is 13 residues long. V shed 2 bases and J shed 5 bases, with 7 bases lying between them. CDR3 sequence: CAISEALNNEQFF. The CDR3 DNA reads as TGTGCCATCAGTGAGGCGTTGAACAATGAGCAGTTCTTC.

This clonotype was recorded a few times. V gene TRBV29-1 combines with J gene TRBJ2-5; the match to TRBD2 covers 8 bases. The J call is in doubt because the DNA end fits TRBJ2-7 better. The CDR3 loop spans 16 amino acids. The germline V gene encodes CDR1 SQVTM and CDR2 ANQGSEA. Here the CDR3 DNA reads TGCAGCGTTGAAGATTCCCAGCGGGAGACCTCCTACGAGCAGTACTTC. Translating it yields CSVEDSQRETSYEQYF.

The gene calls are TRBV15 and TRBJ2-7; D not resolved. The V gene lost 0 bases and the J gene lost 4 bases, with 7 bases spanning the gap. This CDR3 spans 13 amino acids. Germline-derived CDR1 and CDR2 are LNHNV and YYDKDF (reference sequence). This chain's CDR3 is CATSRERPYEQYF. The DNA for the CDR3 is TGTGCCACCAGCAGAGAGCGTCCATACGAGCAGTACTTC.

This rearrangement joins TRBV7-7 to TRBJ2-5, with TRBD1 matching 8 bases. The CDR3 is 14 residues long. V was clipped by 1 base and J by 5 bases; unmatched bases: 3. CDR1 is SSHAT and CDR2 is FNYEAQ in the germline V gene (reference sequence). DNA of the CDR3: TGTGCCAGCAGCTTAGACAGGGGGTCGGAGACCCAGTACTTC. Protein sequence: CASSLDRGSETQYF.

The chain links TRBV11-1 to TRBJ2-1; 7 bases are a match to TRBD1. V lost 7 bases, J lost 2 bases, and 26 bases stayed unmatched. CDR1 and CDR2 (germline): SGHAT, FQDESV (reference sequence). The CDR3 sequence is 21 residues long. The CDR3, as DNA: TGTGCCAGCACCCCTCCCCCTAATGACAGGGTGGGGCCAGGCCCCTACAATGAGCAGTTCTTC. It is translated as CASTPPPNDRVGPGPYNEQFF.

A few counts support this clonotype. One junction end disagrees with the germline gene, perhaps due to a read error. CDR3 sequence reads: CASSLMDSSYEQYF. The DNA for the CDR3 is TGTGCTAGCAGCTTAATGGACAGCTCCTACGAGCAGTACTTC. This chain joins TRBV7-7 and TRBJ2-7; the D gene is possibly TRBD1 (6 bases). Germline assignment: CDR1 SSHAT and CDR2 FNYEAQ (reference sequence). The CDR3 covers 14 residues.

J is TRBJ2-1 and V is TRBV6-5; no definite D call. The CDR3 length is 16 residues. Germline values: CDR1 MNHEY, CDR2 SVGAGI. V was trimmed by 0 bases and J by 5 bases, leaving 14 bases between them. As DNA, the CDR3 is TGTGCCAGCAGTTACTCTTTTTATGTCCCCAACAATGAGCAGTTCTTC. Its translation is CASSYSFYVPNNEQFF.

This clonotype appeared a few times. The DNA for the CDR3 is TGTGCCAGCAGTTACGGGATCGGGCATCCCCCCCAAGAGACCCAGTACTTC. Its translation: CASSYGIGHPPQETQYF. This chain uses TRBV6-5 with TRBJ2-5; D is unclear. V was trimmed by 2 bases and J by 1 base, leaving 17 bases between them. This CDR3 is 17 amino acids long. The germline V gene encodes CDR1 MNHEY and CDR2 SVGAGI.

The J gene is TRBJ2-2, the V gene TRBV5-1; D perhaps matches TRBD2 (6 bases). The CDR3 is 14 amino acids. Trimming removed 4 bases at V and 5 bases at J, with 12 bases between. Germline CDR1 reads SGHRS; CDR2 reads YFSETQ. This chain's CDR3 is CASSLEAGTGELFF. CDR3 nucleotide sequence: TGCGCCAGCAGCCTGGAGGCGGGAACCGGGGAGCTGTTTTTT.

This sequence joins TRBV20-1 and TRBJ2-1; TRBD2 might be the D (5 bases). V was pared by 6 bases and J by 5 bases, with 17 bases between. The CDR3 totals 14 residues. Looked up from germline, CDR1 is DFQATT and CDR2 is SNEGSKA (reference sequence). CDR3 residues: CSARGLATNNEQFF. CDR3 in DNA: TGCAGTGCCCGCGGGCTAGCCACCAACAATGAGCAGTTCTTC.

The rearrangement uses TRBV7-2 and TRBJ1-2; D uncertain. Deletions cut 1 base from V and 6 bases from J, with 15 bases between. The CDR3 sequence is 15 residues long. Germline CDR1 reads SGHTA; CDR2 reads FQGNSA. CDR3: CASSLGAGSYDGYTF. CDR3 sequence (DNA): TGTGCCAGCAGCTTAGGGGCAGGCTCCTATGATGGCTACACCTTC. The full variable domain, its missing parts supplied by reference TRBV7-2 and TRBJ1-2, is GAGVSQSPSNKVTEKGKDVELRCDPISGHTALYWYRQSLGQGLEFLIYFQGNSAPDKSGLPSDRFSAERTGGSVSTLTIQRTQQEDSAVYLCASSLGAGSYDGYTFGSGTRLTVV.

The chain recombines TRBV7-9 with TRBJ2-5; tentative D call: TRBD2 (6 bases). The CDR3 sequence is 14 residues long. From germline, CDR1 is SEHNR and CDR2 FQNEAQ (reference sequence). V dropped 3 bases and J dropped 1 base, with 9 bases sitting between them. CDR3 DNA sequence: TGTGCCAGCAGCTTTCTAGCGCTCCAAGAGACCCAGTACTTC. Translation: CASSFLALQETQYF.

The chain employs TRBV20-1 and TRBJ2-1; D is unresolved. The germline V gene encodes CDR1 DFQATT and CDR2 SNEGSKA (reference sequence). The V gene lost 2 bases and the J gene lost 10 bases, with 15 bases spanning the gap. CDR3 size: 13 residues. The CDR3 is CSARSPATKEQFF. As DNA, the CDR3 is TGCAGTGCTAGATCTCCGGCGACCAAGGAGCAGTTCTTC.